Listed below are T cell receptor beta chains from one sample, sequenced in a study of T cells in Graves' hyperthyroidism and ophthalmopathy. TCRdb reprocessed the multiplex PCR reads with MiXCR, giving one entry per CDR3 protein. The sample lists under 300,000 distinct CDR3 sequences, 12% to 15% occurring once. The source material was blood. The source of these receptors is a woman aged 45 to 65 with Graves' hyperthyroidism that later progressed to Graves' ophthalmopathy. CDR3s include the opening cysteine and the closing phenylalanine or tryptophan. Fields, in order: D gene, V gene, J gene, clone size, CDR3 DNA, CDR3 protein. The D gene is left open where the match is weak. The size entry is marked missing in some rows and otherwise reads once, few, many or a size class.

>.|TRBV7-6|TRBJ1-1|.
TGTGCCAGCAGCTTAGAAAAGGAACCGAACACTGAAGCTTTCTTT
CASSLEKEPNTEAFF
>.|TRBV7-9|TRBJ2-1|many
TGTGCCAGCAGCTTATGGCAGGGAGGTAATGAGCAGTTCTTC
CASSLWQGGNEQFF
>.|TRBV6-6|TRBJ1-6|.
TGTGCCAGCAGTTACCTACAGACTAATTCACCCCTCCACTTT
CASSYLQTNSPLHF
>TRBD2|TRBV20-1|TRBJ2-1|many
TGCAGTGCCACTGCCCCCGCGGGAGGGAGGAATGAGCAGTTCTTC
CSATAPAGGRNEQFF
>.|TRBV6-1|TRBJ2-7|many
TGTGCCAGCAGTGAAGGAGTAGGGAGCTCCTACGAGCAGTACTTC
CASSEGVGSSYEQYF
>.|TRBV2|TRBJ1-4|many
TGTGCCAGCAACGTACGGCCCGTTGCAACTAATGAAAAACTGTTTTTT
CASNVRPVATNEKLFF
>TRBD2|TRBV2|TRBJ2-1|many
TGTGCCAGCAGTGAAAGGTGGGGACTAGCGGGAAGGAATGAGCAGTTCTTC
CASSERWGLAGRNEQFF
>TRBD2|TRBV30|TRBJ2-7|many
TGTGCCTGGAGTGTTGCTAGCGGGGCGAGGGAGCAGTACTTC
CAWSVASGAREQYF
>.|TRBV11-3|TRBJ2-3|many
TGTGCCAGCAGCCCTCGACAGGTCACCCCCACCGATACGCAGTATTTT
CASSPRQVTPTDTQYF
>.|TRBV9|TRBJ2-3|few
TGTGCCAGCAGCGGACCGTTAGCAGATACGCAGTATTTT
CASSGPLADTQYF
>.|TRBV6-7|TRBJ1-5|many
TGTGCCAGCAGTTACGGAACCGATCCCCAGCCCCAGCATTTT
CASSYGTDPQPQHF
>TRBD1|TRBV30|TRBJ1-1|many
TGTGCCTGGAGTGTACCGGACAGGGAGAACACTGAAGCTTTCTTT
CAWSVPDRENTEAFF
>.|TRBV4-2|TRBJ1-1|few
TGTGCCAGCAGCCCACAGGTCCTCGGGGCTGAAGCTTTCTTT
CASSPQVLGAEAFF
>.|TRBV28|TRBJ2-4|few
TGTGCCAGCAGCTCTTATTCCTCCTTTGGCGGGGCCAAAAACATTCAGTACTTC
CASSSYSSFGGAKNIQYF
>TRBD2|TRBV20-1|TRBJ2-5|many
TGCAGCGCTAGGGCGGGAGGGTCAGGAGAGACCCAGTACTTC
CSARAGGSGETQYF
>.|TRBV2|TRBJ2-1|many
TGTGCCAGCAGCTTAGCCGGTAAAACAGATGAGCAGTTCTTC
CASSLAGKTDEQFF
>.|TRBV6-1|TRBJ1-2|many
TGTGCCAGCAGACTACGGGACGGATCTAACTATGGCTACACCTTC
CASRLRDGSNYGYTF
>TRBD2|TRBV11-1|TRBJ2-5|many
TGTGCCAGCACCCGGGGGGAGCAAGAGACCCAGTACTTC
CASTRGEQETQYF
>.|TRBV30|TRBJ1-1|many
TGTGCCTGGAGTGTACGAGTTGAAGCTTTCTTT
CAWSVRVEAFF
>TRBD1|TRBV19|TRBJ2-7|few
TGTGCCAGTAGTATAACCGGGACAGGGGTGTACGAGCAGTACTTC
CASSITGTGVYEQYF
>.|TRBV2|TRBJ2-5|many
TGTGCCAGCAGCCCAGGGTTGATAGAGACCCAGTACTTC
CASSPGLIETQYF
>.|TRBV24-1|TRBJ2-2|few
TGTGCCACCAGTGGGTGGGGTAGGCCCCAAAGTTGGAACACCGGGGAGCTGTTTTTT
CATSGWGRPQSWNTGELFF
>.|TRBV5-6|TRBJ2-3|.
TGTGCCAGCAGCAAGAGCGGTCATAACACAGATACGCAGTATTTT
CASSKSGHNTDTQYF
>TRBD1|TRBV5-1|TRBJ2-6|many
TGCGCCAGCAGGAGACAGGGGGGCTCTGGGGCCAACGTCCTGACTTTC
CASRRQGGSGANVLTF
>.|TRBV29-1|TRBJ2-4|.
TGCAGCGTTAGCCCGGTGGGGGCCAAAAACATTCAGTACTTC
CSVSPVGAKNIQYF
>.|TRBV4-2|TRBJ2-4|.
TGTGCCAGCAGCCAAGATGGCACTAGGAAAAACATTCAGTACTTC
CASSQDGTRKNIQYF
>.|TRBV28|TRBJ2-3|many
TGTGCCAGCAGTAGTCAAGCGGGTTTCACAGATACGCAGTATTTT
CASSSQAGFTDTQYF
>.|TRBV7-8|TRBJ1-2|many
TGTGCCAGCAGTCCACTGCAGGGAAACTACTATGGCTACACCTTC
CASSPLQGNYYGYTF
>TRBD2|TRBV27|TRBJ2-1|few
TGTGCCAGCAGTTTAGCGGGAGGTGAGCAGTTCTTC
CASSLAGGEQFF
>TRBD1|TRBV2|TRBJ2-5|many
TGTGCCAGCAGATTCCCCACAGGGGGCTTAGAGACCCAGTACTTC
CASRFPTGGLETQYF
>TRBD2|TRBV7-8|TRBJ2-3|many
TGTGCCAGCAGCTTCTCGCGCGGGAGACCCACAGATACGCAGTATTTT
CASSFSRGRPTDTQYF
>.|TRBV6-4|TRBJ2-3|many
TGTGCCAGCAGTGAAGGGGGTAGCGGCACAGATACGCAGTATTTT
CASSEGGSGTDTQYF
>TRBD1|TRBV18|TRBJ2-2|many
TGTGCCAGCTCACCCGGGACAGGGAGGACCGGGGAGCTGTTTTTT
CASSPGTGRTGELFF
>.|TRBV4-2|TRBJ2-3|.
TGTGCCAGCAGCCAAGTTCTTCGGACTAGCACAGATACGCAGTATTTT
CASSQVLRTSTDTQYF
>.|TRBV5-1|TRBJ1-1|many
TGCGCCAGCAGCTTTTGGGGAGCACTGGGCACTGAAGCTTTCTTT
CASSFWGALGTEAFF
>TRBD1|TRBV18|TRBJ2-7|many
TGTGCCAGCTCAGGAGACAGGGCACGGCGGCAGTACTTC
CASSGDRARRQYF
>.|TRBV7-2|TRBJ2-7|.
TGTGCCAGCAGTGCCAGGATACTAAACGAGCAGTACTTC
CASSARILNEQYF
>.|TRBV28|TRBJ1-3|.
TGTGCCAGCAGTCCGAGCCCGGGACACCCGACCACCTACTCTGGAAACACCATATATTTT
CASSPSPGHPTTYSGNTIYF
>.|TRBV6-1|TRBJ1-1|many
TGTGCCAGCAGAACTAGGACGGTAAACACTGAAGCTTTCTTT
CASRTRTVNTEAFF
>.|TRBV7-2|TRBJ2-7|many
TGTGCCAGCAGCTTATTCTTCTACGAGCAGTACTTC
CASSLFFYEQYF
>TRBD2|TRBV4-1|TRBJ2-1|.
TGCGCCAGCAGCCACAGACTAGCGGGAGATCCCTACAATGAGCAGTTCTTC
CASSHRLAGDPYNEQFF
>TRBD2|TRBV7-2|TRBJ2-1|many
TGTGCCAGCAGCTTGGGACTAGCGGGAAACAATGAGCAGTTCTTC
CASSLGLAGNNEQFF
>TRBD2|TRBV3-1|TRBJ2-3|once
TGTGCCAGCAGCGCAGGGACTAGCGGCCGCACAGATACGCAGTATTTT
CASSAGTSGRTDTQYF
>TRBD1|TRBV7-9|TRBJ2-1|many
TGTGCCAGCAGCCTCGGGACAGGGGGAGACGAGCAGTTCTTC
CASSLGTGGDEQFF
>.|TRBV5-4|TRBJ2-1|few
TGTGCCAGCAGCCCTGGAAGGGGTCCCTCCGATGAGCAGTTCTTC
CASSPGRGPSDEQFF
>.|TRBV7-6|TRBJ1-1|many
TGTGCCAGCAGCTTAGCGGGGGGCAGGTTGGACGGTGAAGCTTTCTTT
CASSLAGGRLDGEAFF
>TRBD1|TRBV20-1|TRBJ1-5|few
TGCAGTGCTTCAGACAGGGTAGGGCATAGCAATCAGCCCCAGCATTTT
CSASDRVGHSNQPQHF
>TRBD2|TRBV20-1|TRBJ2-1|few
TGCAGTGCTGCCGGACTAGCGGGAGGGGTATACAATGAGCAGTTCTTC
CSAAGLAGGVYNEQFF
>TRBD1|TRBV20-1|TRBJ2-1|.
TGCAGTGCTAATTCAGGGGGCCGGGAGCAGTTCTTC
CSANSGGREQFF
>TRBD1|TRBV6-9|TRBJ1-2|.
TGTGCCAGCAGTTCCCGGGACAGGGGTTTCACTAACTATGGCTACACCTTC
CASSSRDRGFTNYGYTF
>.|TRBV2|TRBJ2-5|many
TGTGCCAGCAGCCTCAGGGTTGCAGAGACCCAGTACTTC
CASSLRVAETQYF
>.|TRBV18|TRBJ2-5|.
TGTGCCAGCTCACGAACAGGGGAGACCCAGTACTTC
CASSRTGETQYF